These T cell receptor beta chains were read from a single sample in a study of blood T cell repertoires in COVID-19. TCRdb keeps only in-frame clones here, not all; method: immunoSEQ multiplex PCR. The data show approximately 74,000 clones, approximately 86% seen once. Material: peripheral blood. The receptor source for this set is a man between 65 and 80 years old with acute or convalescent COVID-19. Both conserved end residues are part of each CDR3. The D gene is left open where the match is weak. The size of a clone is reported for some rows only, either as once, few or many, or as a class for expanded clones.

v_call	clone_size	d_call	j_call	cdr3_aa	cdr3_nt
TRBV5-5	.	.	TRBJ2-7	CASSFTVQGEAYEQYF	TGTGCCAGCAGCTTCACAGTACAGGGTGAAGCCTACGAGCAGTACTTC
TRBV10-2	.	.	TRBJ1-1	CASRKTENTEAFF	TGCGCCAGCAGAAAGACAGAAAACACTGAAGCTTTCTTT
TRBV11-2	.	TRBD2	TRBJ2-1	CASSLASGLNEQFF	TGTGCCAGCAGCTTGGCTAGCGGCCTGAATGAGCAGTTCTTC
TRBV5-6	.	TRBD1	TRBJ1-2	CASSFGTGGFGYTF	TGTGCCAGCAGCTTTGGGACAGGGGGATTTGGCTACACCTTC
TRBV6-1	once	.	TRBJ1-6	CASSEYVHQLQDSPLHF	TGTGCCAGCAGTGAATACGTACACCAACTACAGGATTCACCCCTCCACTTT
TRBV27	.	TRBD2	TRBJ2-3	CASSHGTSGTDTQYF	TGTGCCAGCAGCCACGGGACTAGCGGGACGGATACGCAGTATTTT
TRBV10-3	.	TRBD1	TRBJ2-2	CAIQGQGATGELFF	TGTGCCATTCAGGGACAGGGGGCCACCGGGGAGCTGTTTTTT
TRBV6-6	.	.	TRBJ1-1	CASTRLPRDTEAFF	TGTGCCAGCACCCGACTCCCCCGGGACACTGAAGCTTTCTTT
TRBV7-9	once	.	TRBJ2-2	CASSLGRGGELFF	TGTGCCAGCAGCTTAGGACGCGGGGGGGAGCTGTTTTTT
TRBV6-6	.	TRBD1	TRBJ1-5	CASSLPGTGVRNQPQHF	TGTGCCAGCAGTCTACCCGGGACAGGGGTTCGCAATCAGCCCCAGCATTTT
TRBV4-3	once	TRBD1	TRBJ1-1	CASSQGGGQGGKAFF	TGCGCCAGCAGCCAAGGAGGAGGACAGGGAGGAAAAGCTTTCTTT
TRBV9	.	.	TRBJ2-3	CASSVGGADTQYF	TGTGCCAGCAGCGTAGGTGGAGCGGATACGCAGTATTTT
TRBV6-5	.	.	TRBJ1-1	CASSRTGTEAFF	TGTGCCAGCAGTAGGACTGGCACTGAAGCTTTCTTT
TRBV4-3	.	.	TRBJ1-4	CASSLQGSTNEKLFF	TGCGCCAGCAGCCTACAGGGTTCAACTAATGAAAAACTGTTTTTT
TRBV10-3	.	.	TRBJ2-1	CAISESSDRYNEQFF	TGTGCCATCAGTGAGTCATCTGACAGGTACAATGAGCAGTTCTTC
TRBV5-1	.	.	TRBJ2-1	CASSPSFIRGGAVEQFF	TGCGCCAGCAGCCCGAGCTTCATCAGGGGAGGGGCTGTTGAGCAGTTCTTC
TRBV5-1	.	.	TRBJ2-1	CASSLSAAVYNEQFF	TGCGCCAGCAGCTTGTCTGCGGCGGTCTACAATGAGCAGTTCTTC
TRBV5-1	.	.	TRBJ1-4	CASSQGGEKLFF	TGCGCCAGCAGCCAGGGTGGTGAAAAACTGTTTTTT
TRBV29-1	.	.	TRBJ2-1	CSVESGTLRGEQFF	TGCAGCGTTGAATCGGGCACTCTACGAGGGGAGCAGTTCTTC
TRBV6-4	.	.	TRBJ1-1	CASSPVVGGTEAFF	TGTGCCAGCAGTCCGGTCGTAGGGGGCACTGAAGCTTTCTTT
TRBV6-2/TRBV6-3	once	TRBD2	TRBJ2-3	CASSYSGLGEDTQYF	TGTGCCAGCAGTTACTCAGGACTAGGAGAAGATACGCAGTATTTT
TRBV7-2	.	.	TRBJ2-2	CASSLAAPPSTGELFF	TGTGCCAGCAGCTTAGCAGCCCCCCCCTCTACCGGGGAGCTGTTTTTT
TRBV5-1	once	.	TRBJ2-5	CASSESGVRETQYF	TGCGCCAGCAGCGAGTCAGGGGTAAGAGAGACCCAGTACTTC
TRBV5-1	few	.	TRBJ2-7	CASSLEGRDSEQYF	TGCGCCAGCAGCTTGGAGGGCAGGGATTCCGAGCAGTACTTC
TRBV28	.	.	TRBJ2-5	CASSSGTLQETQYF	TGTGCCAGCAGTTCGGGGACTCTTCAAGAGACCCAGTACTTC
TRBV7-2	.	.	TRBJ1-1	CASSATPNTEAFF	TGTGCCAGCAGCGCCACACCGAACACTGAAGCTTTCTTT
TRBV2	.	.	TRBJ2-3	CASKAGTSTDTQYF	TGTGCCAGCAAGGCGGGGACTAGCACAGATACGCAGTATTTT
TRBV18	few	TRBD2	TRBJ2-1	CASSLLASGSDEQFF	TGTGCCAGCTCACTATTGGCTAGCGGGAGCGATGAGCAGTTCTTC
TRBV5-1	.	TRBD2	TRBJ2-3	CASSLGAASGGANTQYF	TGCGCCAGCAGCTTGGGTGCCGCTAGCGGGGGGGCGAATACGCAGTATTTT
TRBV6-2/TRBV6-3	.	TRBD2	TRBJ2-3	CASSYSKVREGSTF	TGTGCCAGCAGTTACTCGAAGGTCCGGGAGGGGTCTACCTTT
TRBV7-2	.	TRBD2	TRBJ2-4	CASRAGGLSKNIQYF	TGTGCCAGCAGGGCGGGGGGGCTGTCCAAAAACATTCAGTACTTC
TRBV12-3/TRBV12-4	.	.	TRBJ2-7	CASSLKGNEQYF	TGTGCCAGCAGTTTAAAGGGGAACGAGCAGTACTTC
TRBV19	.	TRBD1	TRBJ2-2	CASKSGTGVGELFF	TGTGCCAGTAAATCCGGGACAGGGGTGGGGGAGCTGTTTTTT
TRBV4-3	.	.	TRBJ1-6	CASSQATGLSSYNSPLHF	TGCGCCAGCAGCCAAGCTACAGGGCTGAGCTCCTATAATTCACCCCTCCACTTT
TRBV3-1/TRBV3-2	.	TRBD1	TRBJ1-1	CASSQLGGQGRTGAFF	TGTGCCAGCAGCCAACTTGGGGGACAGGGCAGGACAGGAGCTTTCTTT
TRBV12-3/TRBV12-4	.	.	TRBJ1-1	CASSLNGQGAFF	TGTGCCAGCAGTTTAAATGGGCAGGGAGCTTTCTTT
TRBV9	.	.	TRBJ2-2	CASSPALAANTGELFF	TGTGCCAGCAGCCCCGCGTTAGCGGCGAACACCGGGGAGCTGTTTTTT
TRBV2	.	TRBD1	TRBJ2-7	CASSVGQGRIFSYEQYF	TGTGCCAGCAGTGTGGGACAGGGACGCATTTTCTCCTACGAGCAGTACTTC
TRBV5-6	.	.	TRBJ1-4	CASSPSGPNEKLFF	TGTGCCAGCAGCCCCAGCGGACCAAATGAAAAACTGTTTTTT
TRBV19	.	TRBD1	TRBJ1-2	CASTRDSKIAYGYTF	TGTGCCAGTACGCGGGACAGCAAGATAGCCTATGGCTACACCTTC